Each of the 22 T cell receptor beta chains below was sequenced from the same sample in a study of human T cells and chemical hapten exposure. Time point meaning: patch test 2, 6 weeks after DPC sensitization. The treatment denotes: therapeutic diphenylcyclopropenone sensitization with weekly scalp DPC. TCRdb itself ran the RACE reads through MiXCR, one entry per CDR3 protein. This table holds about 82,000 distinct CDR3 sequences, less than 8% found once. The source was whole blood, collected in connection with sensitization to the hapten diphenylcyclopropenone (DPC). The receptors were gathered from a woman in her thirties with alopecia areata. Some clones in this sample may be carry-over from other donors' samples.

This clonotype was counted only a few times. This chain connects TRBV6-2 or TRBV6-3 to TRBJ1-2; the D is unclear. The CDR3 sequence is 11 residues long. Trimming stripped 7 bases from V and 4 bases from J, with 7 bases between. The germline V gene has CDR1 MNHEY and CDR2 SVGEGT. CDR3 amino acids: CASTGPYGYTF. The CDR3 DNA follows: TGTGCCAGCACTGGTCCCTATGGCTACACCTTC.

This clonotype was observed at least ten times. CDR3 amino acids: CATQDRGGSNEQFF. The CDR3 DNA reads as TGTGCCACCCAAGACAGGGGGGGGAGCAATGAGCAGTTCTTC. This chain links TRBV24-1 with TRBJ2-1; 9 bases fit TRBD1. Trimming cost V 9 bases and J 6 bases; bases outside gene matches: 8. CDR1 KGHDR and CDR2 SFDVKD come from the germline V gene. This CDR3 spans 14 amino acids.

This clonotype was found many times. The chain joins TRBV19 to TRBJ1-3, with no clear D. Germline V gene lookup returns CDR1 LNHDA and CDR2 SQIVND (reference sequence). With 5 bases removed from V and 4 bases from J, the gap between germline ends came to 6 bases. The CDR3 covers 12 residues. The CDR3 here is CASSLSGNTIYF. The CDR3 coding sequence is TGTGCCAGTAGTCTCTCAGGAAACACCATATATTTT.

In its sample, this clonotype was seen many times. The chain carries TRBV20-1 and TRBJ2-3, with 8 positions matching TRBD2. Losses at the gene ends were 5 bases for V and 5 bases for J; bases not matched to a gene: 9. Germline values: CDR1 DFQATT, CDR2 SNEGSKA (reference sequence). The CDR3 consists of 14 residues. The CDR3, as DNA: TGCAGTGCTCCCATCGGGGGGGCTAAAGATACGCAGTATTTT. As protein: CSAPIGGAKDTQYF.

This clonotype was picked up many times. V usage is TRBV20-1 and J usage is TRBJ1-3; 7 nucleotides match TRBD1. The CDR3 runs to 14 residues. Germline CDR1 is DFQATT and CDR2 is SNEGSKA (reference sequence). Losses at the gene ends were 3 bases for V and 0 bases for J; bases not matched to a gene: 2. The CDR3 DNA follows: TGCAGTGCTAGGCCAGGGGGCTCTGGAAACACCATATATTTT. It encodes CSARPGGSGNTIYF.

This sequence joins TRBV3-1 and TRBJ2-2; D possibly corresponds to TRBD2 (6 bases). This CDR3 is built from 13 residues. Trimming took 1 base from V and 8 from J, leaving 8 bases between them. CDR1 is LGHDT and CDR2 is YNNKEL in the germline V gene (reference sequence). The CDR3 here is CASSQVGTGELFF. The DNA for the CDR3 is TGTGCCAGCAGCCAAGTTGGGACTGGGGAGCTGTTTTTT.

This clonotype was seen at least ten times. The genes are TRBV29-1 and TRBJ1-1, with 7 bases aligning to TRBD1. The germline V gene has CDR1 SQVTM and CDR2 ANQGSEA. This CDR3 comprises 12 residues. Germline trimming cut 3 bases from V and 3 bases from J; bases unmatched to any gene: 1. The CDR3 DNA sequence: TGCAGCGTTGACAGGGGGGACACTGAAGCTTTCTTT. It yields the protein CSVDRGDTEAFF.

This clonotype has ten or more counts. The chain carries TRBV6-5 and TRBJ1-1; D may be TRBD1 (5 bases). V lost 6 bases and J lost 3, with 11 bases in between. This CDR3 is 13 amino acids long. Looked up from germline, CDR1 is MNHEY and CDR2 is SVGAGI. CDR3 loop: CASRAGIYTEAFF. CDR3 sequence (DNA): TGTGCCAGCAGGGCAGGGATCTACACTGAAGCTTTCTTT.

The V call is TRBV5-1, the J call TRBJ1-4, with 8 nucleotides matching TRBD1. Germline lookup yields CDR1 SGHRS and CDR2 YFSETQ. This CDR3 is 19 amino acids long. With 4 bases clipped from V and 0 bases from J, the junction kept 14 bases outside the gene matches. CDR3 in amino acids: CASSQTLQGGLTTNEKLFF. The CDR3 coding sequence is TGCGCCAGCAGCCAAACGCTACAGGGGGGACTCACAACTAATGAAAAACTGTTTTTT.

This sequence joins TRBV20-1 and TRBJ1-1, with TRBD1 identical over 7 bases. The J segment lost 0 bases and the V segment lost 5 bases, leaving 3 bases of the junction unmatched. There are 13 residues in the CDR3. Germline V lookup: CDR1 DFQATT, CDR2 SNEGSKA (reference sequence). CDR3 sequence: CSAGDSLNTEAFF. CDR3 DNA: TGCAGTGCTGGGGACAGTCTGAACACTGAAGCTTTCTTT.

This clonotype was seen at least ten times. This chain joins TRBV12-3 or TRBV12-4 and TRBJ2-5; perhaps TRBD2 as D (7 bases). Trimming cost V 3 bases and J 4 bases, with 15 bases left between them. The CDR3 sequence is 15 residues long. CDR3 sequence: CASSFMGGGVETQYF. The CDR3 nucleotides read TGTGCCAGCAGTTTTATGGGGGGGGGCGTAGAGACCCAGTACTTC.

This clonotype was counted only a few times. The V gene is TRBV12-2, the J gene TRBJ1-5. TRBV12-2 is recorded as a pseudogene. This CDR3 region has 18 residues. The CDR3 loop is CASRLGVQRTASNQPQHF. CDR3 in DNA: TGTGCAAGTCGCTTAGGGGTCCAGAGGACGGCTAGCAATCAGCCCCAGCATTTT.

In its sample, this clonotype was seen many times. The gene calls are TRBV20-1 and TRBJ1-6, with 9 bases that match TRBD1. Germline values: CDR1 DFQATT, CDR2 SNEGSKA (reference sequence). The CDR3 totals 15 residues. The J segment lost 7 bases and the V segment lost 5 bases, leaving 9 bases of the junction unmatched. For the CDR3, the DNA is TGCAGTGCTCATAAACAGGGGGCCAACAATTCACCCCTCCACTTT. Protein sequence: CSAHKQGANNSPLHF.

The CDR3 spells CASRIDTRGEKLFF. Here the CDR3 DNA reads TGTGCCAGCAGAATTGATACTCGGGGTGAAAAACTGTTTTTT. V is TRBV2 and J is TRBJ1-4; no clear D gene. The germline gives CDR1 SNHLY, CDR2 FYNNEI. V lost 6 bases to trimming and J lost 7 bases, with 15 bases between them. The CDR3 spans 14 residues.

This clonotype turned up a few times. The chain is built from TRBV10-3 and TRBJ2-6; 8 nucleotides line up with TRBD1. V trimming: 6 bases; J trimming: 0 bases; junction bases outside the gene matches: 10. The CDR3 length is 18 residues. CDR1 is ENHRY and CDR2 is SYGVKD in the germline V gene. The CDR3 region has the DNA TGTGCCATCAGCCAATCCGGGACAGGCGTCTCTGGGGCCAACGTCCTGACTTTC. Translating gives CAISQSGTGVSGANVLTF.

This clonotype was observed many times. The chain uses TRBV20-1 and TRBJ2-1; D tentatively fits TRBD1 or TRBD2 (5 bases each). CDR3 length: 12 residues. V was trimmed by 1 base and J by 10 bases, leaving 11 bases between them. Germline V gives CDR1 DFQATT, CDR2 SNEGSKA (reference sequence). In nucleotides, the CDR3 is TGCAGTGCTAGAGTCCCCGGGGACGAGCAGTTCTTC. It translates to CSARVPGDEQFF.

The gene calls are TRBV21-1 and TRBJ2-3; the listed D gene, TRBD1, was not tested against the DNA. TRBV21-1 is deemed a pseudogene. CDR3 size: 18 residues. The CDR3 sequence is CANSKDRYPGQGEYTQYF. CDR3 sequence (DNA): TGTGCCAACAGCAAAGACAGATATCCGGGACAGGGGGAGTATACGCAGTATTTT.

The chain uses TRBV7-9 and TRBJ1-6; no reliable D call. Germline V gene sequence: CDR1 SEHNR, CDR2 FQNEAQ (reference sequence). CDR3 length: 17 residues. Trimming pared 5 bases from V and 7 bases from J, leaving 21 bases between. CDR3 nucleotides: TGTGCCAGCAGCCCCTTCGCCGGGGTAAGATGGAATTCACCCCTCCACTTT. This gives the protein CASSPFAGVRWNSPLHF.

The gene calls are TRBV29-1 and TRBJ2-2; perhaps TRBD2 as D (6 bases). V shed 5 bases and J shed 4 bases, with 11 bases lying between them. The CDR3 runs to 13 residues. The germline V gene has CDR1 SQVTM and CDR2 ANQGSEA. The CDR3: CSVIRGGTGELFF. The CDR3 bases are TGCAGCGTTATTAGGGGAGGCACCGGGGAGCTGTTTTTT.

This clonotype was seen repeatedly, ten times or more. V gene TRBV6-5 combines with J gene TRBJ1-2; weak D call: TRBD1 (6 bases). The CDR3 extends over 18 amino acids. Between the trimmed V and J ends, which lost 1 base and 0 bases, there was a span of 18 bases. Germline V gene lookup returns CDR1 MNHEY and CDR2 SVGAGI. As DNA, the CDR3 is TGTGCCAGCAGTTACTGGGGACAAAATCGACGAGCTAACTATGGCTACACCTTC. Its protein is CASSYWGQNRRANYGYTF.

V and J are TRBV10-3 and TRBJ2-3; possibly TRBD1 for D (6 bases). Per germline, CDR1 ENHRY and CDR2 SYGVKD. Trimming took 6 bases from V and 3 from J, leaving 19 bases between them. CDR3 length equals 16 residues. The CDR3 DNA sequence: TGTGCCATCAGCGCCTTCGCTGGGGGCGCGACAGATACGCAGTATTTT. It yields the protein CAISAFAGGATDTQYF.

As to this clonotype: The junction and the germline gene differ at one end; a read error may be behind it. The chain is built from TRBV7-2 and TRBJ1-4, with 8 bases lining up with TRBD1. Germline V lookup: CDR1 SGHTA, CDR2 FQGNSA. The CDR3 sequence is 16 residues long. The CDR3 region has the DNA TGTGCCAGCAGCGTAGCCTCAGGGGGCCGCGGTGAAAAACTGTTTTTT. Its protein product is CASSVASGGRGEKLFF.